This TCR beta chain was retrieved from a study of CD4 T cells in relation to SARS-CoV-2 and coronaviruses. Findings of the study overall: In roughly 65% of donors, memory CD4+ clonotypes crossrecognized SARS-CoV-2 and at least one common cold coronavirus spike.

Concerning this clone: Antigen specificity is unknown.

Unexposed donor CD4+ T cells date from about 2011-2018, before the COVID-19 pandemic. Trimming removed 1 base from V and 2 bases from J, with 18 bases in between. The V gene's germline CDR1 is SGHAT and CDR2 FQNNGV. The CDR3 is 17 residues long. The repertoire was sequenced with immunoSEQ multiplex PCR; TCRdb's copy has only in-frame clones and lacks some. The table has roughly 63,000 clones, about 95% seen once. Specimen: naive CD4+ T cells from PBMCs. Regarding subset: naive CD4+ T cells isolated by negative enrichment. V is TRBV11-2 and J is TRBJ2-7; either TRBD1 or TRBD2 may fit D (6 bases each). This clonotype was obtained from a human donor in good health. This CDR3 is CASSLVGGPTQPYEQYF. The CDR3 nucleotides read TGTGCCAGCAGCTTAGTTGGGGGGCCGACTCAACCCTACGAGCAGTACTTC.